A single sample is the source of the 8 T cell receptor beta chains below, sequenced in a study of spatial heterogeneity in lung cancer. The time point is: sample taken at primary tumor resection. The authors sequenced whole RNA from tumor, nontumor lung or frozen PBMC without sorting. TCRdb analysed the 5' RACE reads with MiXCR anew, one entry per CDR3 protein. Of tens of thousands of distinct CDR3 sequences in the sample, roughly 13% were seen once. The sequencing used PBMCs, collected at surgery. These receptors came from a male donor with early-stage non-small cell lung cancer.

The gene calls are TRBV7-2 and TRBJ2-5; D unresolved. V was pared by 0 bases and J by 2 bases, with 7 bases between. This CDR3 contains 14 residues. Looked up from germline, CDR1 is SGHTA and CDR2 is FQGNSA. For the CDR3, the DNA is TGTGCCAGCAGCTTAGCGGCTCAGCAAGAGACCCAGTACTTC. Translation: CASSLAAQQETQYF.

CDR3 bases: TGTGCCAGTAGTATAGGGGCGACATGGGGGCAGCCCCAGCATTTT. Protein: CASSIGATWGQPQHF. The J gene is TRBJ1-5, the V gene TRBV19, with a weak D call TRBD1 (5 bases). CDR1 is LNHDA, CDR2 SQIVND, per germline (reference sequence). V was clipped by 1 base and J by 7 bases, with 14 bases between them. The CDR3 is made up of 15 amino acids.

The table lists this clonotype with a few counts. The chain combines TRBV5-1 with TRBJ1-4; TRBD1 agrees at 7 bases. V shed 3 bases and J 4 bases; nucleotides not matched to a gene: 6. This CDR3 region has 15 residues. Germline loops: CDR1 SGHRS, CDR2 YFSETQ. CDR3 sequence (DNA): TGCGCCAGCAGCTCCGGGACAGTCTTTAATGAAAAACTGTTTTTT. Translation gives CASSSGTVFNEKLFF.

The table lists this clonotype with a few counts. The chain uses TRBV3-1 and TRBJ2-7; possibly TRBD2 for D (5 bases). Between the trimmed V and J ends, which lost 0 bases and 2 bases, there was a span of 14 bases. The CDR3 covers 16 residues. The germline V gene encodes CDR1 LGHDT and CDR2 YNNKEL (reference sequence). This chain's CDR3 is CASSQDLRAKPYEQYF. The CDR3, as DNA: TGTGCCAGCAGCCAAGATCTGCGGGCCAAGCCCTACGAGCAGTACTTC.

The sample holds many counts of this clonotype. The rearrangement uses TRBV29-1 and TRBJ2-7, with unresolved D. The germline CDR1 and CDR2 sequences are SQVTM and ANQGSEA. The CDR3 has 12 residues. V gave up 2 bases and J gave up 7 bases, with 12 bases separating them. CDR3 DNA: TGCAGCGTTGAATTATTAGGGAAAGAGCAGTACTTC. It translates to CSVELLGKEQYF.

The V and J genes are TRBV5-1 and TRBJ2-5; maybe TRBD2 (6 bases). CDR1 is SGHRS and CDR2 is YFSETQ in the germline V gene. Deletions cut 6 bases from V and 7 bases from J, with 16 bases between. The CDR3 has 13 amino acids. The CDR3 DNA reads as TGCGCCAGCACCAATTCGGGGGACGGGACCCAGTACTTC. Its protein product is CASTNSGDGTQYF.

This clonotype occurred many times. The gene calls are TRBV6-1 and TRBJ2-2, with 7 positions matching TRBD2. CDR1 MNHNS and CDR2 SASEGT come from the germline V gene. CDR3 length: 15 residues. With V trimmed by 8 bases and J by 0 bases, 6 bases remained unmatched. CDR3 sequence: CASRPGGSNTGELFF. The CDR3 nucleotides read TGTGCCAGCCGGCCGGGGGGATCGAACACCGGGGAGCTGTTTTTT.

This chain joins TRBV20-1 and TRBJ2-5; D gene ambiguous. The germline gives CDR1 DFQATT, CDR2 SNEGSKA (reference sequence). The V gene lost 2 bases and the J gene lost 3 bases, with 1 base spanning the gap. The length of the CDR3 is 10 residues. The CDR3: CSARKETQYF. The CDR3 bases are TGCAGTGCTAGAAAAGAGACCCAGTACTTC.